The 4 T cell receptor beta chains presented below share a single source sample, sequenced in a study of cytomegalovirus exposure and HLA in healthy donors. Data came from immunoSEQ multiplex PCR; TCRdb stores just in-frame clones and leaves some out. The sample has more than 85,000 clones; roughly 94% are singletons. The sequencing sample was made of PBMCs. These receptors all stem from a young woman in good health and CMV-seronegative.

The rearrangement links TRBV6-6 to TRBJ1-2, with TRBD1 identical over 10 bases. The CDR3 has 15 residues. The junction had 4 bases not matched to a gene; V was cut back by 0 bases and J by 6 bases. CDR1 and CDR2 from the germline V gene are MNHNY and SVGAGI (reference sequence). The CDR3 protein is CASSYSTGTGDGYTF. The CDR3 region has the DNA TGTGCCAGCAGTTACTCTACCGGGACAGGGGATGGCTACACCTTC.

The chain combines TRBV4-3 with TRBJ2-7, with 9 bases fitting TRBD2. Germline V gives CDR1 LGHNA, CDR2 YSLEER. Losses at the gene ends were 0 bases for V and 3 bases for J; bases not matched to a gene: 12. This CDR3 comprises 18 residues. The CDR3 is CASSQEGGSGGFLYEQYF. The CDR3 region has the DNA TGCGCCAGCAGCCAAGAAGGGGGGAGCGGGGGGTTTCTCTACGAGCAGTACTTC.

The DNA of the CDR3 is TGTGCCAGCTCCCTAAGATCGCCGGGACAGGGAACCTATGGCTACACCTTC. Its protein product is CASSLRSPGQGTYGYTF. V and J are TRBV18 and TRBJ1-2, with 9 bases fitting TRBD1. V gave up 6 bases and J gave up 4 bases; unmatched junction bases: 15. The V gene's germline CDR1 is KGHSH and CDR2 LQKENI. This CDR3 contains 17 residues.

The rearrangement joins TRBV5-1 to TRBJ2-1, with 9 positions matching TRBD1. The junction had 7 bases not matched to a gene; V was cut back by 4 bases and J by 8 bases. This CDR3 has 14 amino acids. Germline lookup yields CDR1 SGHRS and CDR2 YFSETQ. The DNA for the CDR3 is TGCGCCAGCAGCACCGGGACAGGGAAGCATGAGCAGTTCTTC. Protein sequence: CASSTGTGKHEQFF.